This TCR beta chain stems from a study of regulatory T cells in long-lasting Graves disease. A word on this clonotype: The junction differs from germline at one of its ends, possibly a read error.

The time point here: newly diagnosed GD, antithyroid drugs for less than 3 months. Preparation of the TCR library used RNA extracted from PBMCs. Graves' disease diagnoses followed American Thyroid Association guidelines. Relying on iRepertoire HTBI primers and Arm-PCR of CDR3 regions, the team built TCR beta libraries. In TCRdb, the multiplex PCR reads were re-called with MiXCR into one record per CDR3 protein. The table lists hundreds of thousands of distinct CDR3 sequences, roughly 15% of them singletons. Germline values: CDR1 SGHRS, CDR2 YFSETQ. The CDR3 is 12 residues long. This TCR was recovered from a female donor with Graves disease. This sequence joins TRBV5-1 and TRBJ1-2; the D is unclear. The material was peripheral blood mononuclear cells (PBMCs), obtained at new diagnosis, from a patient treated with antithyroid drugs. The CDR3 DNA is TGTGCCAGCAGCGCCGCCGTCGTGGGCTACACCTTC. As protein: CASSAAVVGYTF. The whole variable domain, remainder taken from reference TRBV5-1 and TRBJ1-2, is KAGVTQTPRYLIKTRGQQVTLSCSPISGHRSVSWYQQTPGQGLQFLFEYFSETQRNKGNFPGRFSGRQFSNSRSEMNVSTLELGDSALYLCASSAAVVGYTFGSGTRLTVV.